This TCR beta chain was recorded in a study of CD8 T cells in ankylosing spondylitis. Study observations and caveats: In ankylosing spondylitis patients, matched synovial fluid reportedly showed significant enrichment of disease-linked clones.

This clonotype was observed a single time. Its target is unknown. This CDR3 contains 16 residues. MiXCR was run by TCRdb on the 5' RACE reads, yielding one entry per CDR3 protein. This sample carries 25,000 to 35,000 distinct CDR3 sequences, around 30% of them seen once, and the ten largest clones take 45%. This TCR was sampled from a male donor with ankylosing spondylitis. Material for sequencing was synovial fluid, either unsorted or a sorted T cell fraction (not recorded which). The V gene is TRBV21-1, the J gene TRBJ2-7; the table names TRBD1, a call not compared with the DNA. TRBV21-1 is marked as a pseudogene. CDR3 in amino acids: CASSKASRVGAYEQYF. The CDR3 bases are TGTGCCAGCAGCAAAGCAAGCAGGGTTGGGGCCTACGAGCAGTACTTC.